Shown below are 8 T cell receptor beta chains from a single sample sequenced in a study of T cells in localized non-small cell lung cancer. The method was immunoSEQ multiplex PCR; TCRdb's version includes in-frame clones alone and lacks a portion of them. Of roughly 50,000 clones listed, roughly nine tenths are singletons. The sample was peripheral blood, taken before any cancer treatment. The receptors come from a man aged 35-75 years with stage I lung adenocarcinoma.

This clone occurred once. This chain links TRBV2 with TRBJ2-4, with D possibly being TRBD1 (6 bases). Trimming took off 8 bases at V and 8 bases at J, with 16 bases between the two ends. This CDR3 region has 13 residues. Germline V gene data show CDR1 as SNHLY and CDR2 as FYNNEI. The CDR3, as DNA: TGTGCCAGCGAATGGGCAGGGGCGGACATTCAGTACTTC. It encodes CASEWAGADIQYF.

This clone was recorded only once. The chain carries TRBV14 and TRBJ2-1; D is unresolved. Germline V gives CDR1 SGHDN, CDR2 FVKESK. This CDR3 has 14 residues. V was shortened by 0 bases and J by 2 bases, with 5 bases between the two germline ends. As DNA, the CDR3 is TGTGCCAGCAGCCAAGATCCGGCCTACAATGAGCAGTTCTTC. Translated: CASSQDPAYNEQFF.

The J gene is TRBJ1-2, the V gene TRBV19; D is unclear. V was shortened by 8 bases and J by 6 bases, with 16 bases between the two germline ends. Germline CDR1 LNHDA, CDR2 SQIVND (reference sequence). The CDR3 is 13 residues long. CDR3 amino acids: CASSPRRGDGYTF. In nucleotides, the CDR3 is TGTGCCAGTTCCCCCCGTCGTGGGGATGGCTACACCTTC.

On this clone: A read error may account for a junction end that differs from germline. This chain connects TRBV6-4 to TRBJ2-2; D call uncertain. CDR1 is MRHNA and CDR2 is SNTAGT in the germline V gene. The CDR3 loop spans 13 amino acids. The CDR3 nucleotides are TGTGCCGGCAGTGATTCCGACACCGGGGAGCTGTTTTTT. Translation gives CAGSDSDTGELFF.

Here the CDR3 DNA reads TGTGCCAGCAGTGAAGCGGGACTAGCGGTCGCTAGCACAGATACGCAGTATTTT. Its protein is CASSEAGLAVASTDTQYF. This chain uses TRBV2 with TRBJ2-3, with 11 bases that match TRBD2. Germline V CDR1 and CDR2: SNHLY, FYNNEI. The J segment lost 0 bases and the V segment lost 0 bases, leaving 5 bases of the junction unmatched. This CDR3 is 18 amino acids long.

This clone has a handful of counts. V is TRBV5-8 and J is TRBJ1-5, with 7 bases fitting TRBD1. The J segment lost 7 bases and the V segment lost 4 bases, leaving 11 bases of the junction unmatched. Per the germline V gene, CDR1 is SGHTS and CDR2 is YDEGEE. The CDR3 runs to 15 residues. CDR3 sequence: CASSRGGGHEQPQHF. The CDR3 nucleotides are TGTGCCAGCAGCCGGGGAGGGGGCCATGAACAGCCCCAGCATTTT.

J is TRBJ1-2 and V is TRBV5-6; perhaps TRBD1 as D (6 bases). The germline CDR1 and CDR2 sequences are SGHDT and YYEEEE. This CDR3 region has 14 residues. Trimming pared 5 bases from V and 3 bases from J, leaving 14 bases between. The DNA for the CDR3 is TGTGCCAGCAGATTCAACCCAGGGGACTATGGCTACACCTTC. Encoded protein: CASRFNPGDYGYTF.

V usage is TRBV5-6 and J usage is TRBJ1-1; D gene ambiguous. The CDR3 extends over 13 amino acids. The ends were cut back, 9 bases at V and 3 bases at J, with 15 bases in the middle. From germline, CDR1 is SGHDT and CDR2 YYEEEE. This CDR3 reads CATSLNRHTEAFF. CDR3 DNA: TGTGCCACCTCCCTGAACAGACACACTGAAGCTTTCTTT.